Listed below are T cell receptor beta chains from one sample, sequenced in a study of neoadjuvant anti-PD-1 for oral cavity cancer. This table comes from immunoSEQ multiplex PCR, and its TCRdb copy is limited to in-frame clones, with some not included. The sample lists more than 5,000 clones; 55% to 75% were seen once. This specimen was tumor tissue, taken before nivolumab (anti-PD-1) treatment. These receptors were obtained from a person between 40 and 85 years old with oral cavity squamous cell carcinoma. CDR3s include the opening cysteine and the closing phenylalanine or tryptophan. Each record gives: J gene, clone size, D gene, V gene, CDR3 DNA, CDR3 protein. D genes are given only for firm matches. Some rows mark clone size as missing; the rest say once, few, many or name a class of expanded clone.

>TRBJ2-7|-|TRBD2|TRBV29-1
TGCAGCGTTCTATACCTCGCGGGAGATGCTGAGCAGTACTTC
CSVLYLAGDAEQYF
>TRBJ2-7|-|-|TRBV2
TGTGCCAGCAAAGCTGGGTCCTACGAGCAGTACTTC
CASKAGSYEQYF
>TRBJ2-2|once|TRBD1|TRBV29-1
TGCAGCGTGGGACAGGGGGAGGCCGGGGAGCTGTTTTTT
CSVGQGEAGELFF
>TRBJ2-1|-|TRBD2|TRBV19
TGTGCCAGTAGAGGTGGGTCTAGCGGGAGGTCTGCTGAGCAGTTCTTC
CASRGGSSGRSAEQFF
>TRBJ2-6|-|-|TRBV30
TGTGCCTGGAGTGTAGCCCTCTCTGGGGCCAACGTCCTGACTTTC
CAWSVALSGANVLTF
>TRBJ1-2|-|-|TRBV29-1
TGCAGCGGGGCCGGGACGGAGAACTATGGCTACACCTTC
CSGAGTENYGYTF
>TRBJ2-7|-|-|TRBV19
TGTGCCAGTAGTAATTCCCCTCTCGGCGAGCAGTACTTC
CASSNSPLGEQYF
>TRBJ1-1|few|-|TRBV11-2
TGTGCCAGCAGCTCGCCCCTGGGACGGCTGAACACTGAAGCTTTCTTT
CASSSPLGRLNTEAFF
>TRBJ1-1|-|-|TRBV7-3
TGTGCCAGCAGCTTACGAAGGGCGAACACTGAAGCTTTCTTT
CASSLRRANTEAFF
>TRBJ1-2|-|-|TRBV28
TGTGCCAGCAGTTCCCATCCGTCGACAGCTAAAAAGGGCTACACCTTC
CASSSHPSTAKKGYTF
>TRBJ2-7|-|TRBD2|TRBV29-1
TGCAGCGTTGAAGGGGGAGGGCCCGAGCAGTACTTC
CSVEGGGPEQYF
>TRBJ1-1|few|TRBD1|TRBV5-1
TGCGCCAGCAGCTTGGGACAGGGATCGCTGGACACTGAAGCTTTCTTT
CASSLGQGSLDTEAFF
>TRBJ1-1|-|-|TRBV5-1
TGCGCCAGCAGCGCCCGTGGGGGACGTAACACTGAAGCTTTCTTT
CASSARGGRNTEAFF
>TRBJ2-7|-|-|TRBV5-1
TGCGCCAGCAGCTTGGAAGACTACCTTCAGGACGAGCAGTACTTC
CASSLEDYLQDEQYF
>TRBJ2-7|-|TRBD2|TRBV2
TGTGCCAGCTGTGAGCGGGAGAGCTCCTACGAGCAGTACTTC
CASCERESSYEQYF
>TRBJ1-2|-|-|TRBV6-5
TGTGCCAGCAGGGGGACACCAAGGGGAACCTATGGCTACACCTTC
CASRGTPRGTYGYTF
>TRBJ2-7|-|TRBD1|TRBV7-6
TGTGCCAGCAGCTTAACCGGGACAGAAGACGAGCAGTACTTC
CASSLTGTEDEQYF
>TRBJ2-7|few|TRBD2|TRBV6-1
TGTGCCAGCAGTGAAAGCTCTAGCGGGAGAGCCTACGAGCAGTACTTC
CASSESSSGRAYEQYF
>TRBJ1-2|-|TRBD1|TRBV28
TGTGCCAGCAGTTTATTGGGGGACAGGGAACCTGGCTACACCTTC
CASSLLGDREPGYTF
>TRBJ1-2|-|-|TRBV29-1
TGCAGCGTTGGGATTTCTGGCTATGGCTACACCTTC
CSVGISGYGYTF
>TRBJ1-1|few|TRBD1|TRBV30
TGTGCCTGGAAGAAGACAGGGTCTTTTGGTGAAGCTTTCTTT
CAWKKTGSFGEAFF
>TRBJ1-6|few|-|TRBV6-1
TGTGCCAGCAGTGAAGCGGGACATAGTAATTCACCCCTCCACTTT
CASSEAGHSNSPLHF
>TRBJ2-5|-|TRBD1|TRBV4-1
TGCGCCAGCAGCCGGTACGGCCCGACAGGGTTGGTTGGGACCCAGTACTTC
CASSRYGPTGLVGTQYF
>TRBJ2-5|-|-|TRBV7-6
TGTGCCAGCAGCCGACAATTACAAGAGACCCAGTACTTC
CASSRQLQETQYF
>TRBJ1-1|few|TRBD1|TRBV5-4
TGTGCCAGCAGCTCTTACAGGGGAATGAACACTGAAGCTTTCTTT
CASSSYRGMNTEAFF
>TRBJ2-3|few|TRBD2|TRBV10-2
TGCGCCAGCAGCGGGACTAGCGGGGGCATTTTCGATACGCAGTATTTT
CASSGTSGGIFDTQYF
>TRBJ1-1|-|-|TRBV19
TGTGCCAGTAACAAGGGGAACACTGAAGCTTTCTTT
CASNKGNTEAFF
>TRBJ1-6|-|-|TRBV5-5
TGTGCCAGCACCCCCCCCGGGGGTAGGTTTAATTCACCCCTCCACTTT
CASTPPGGRFNSPLHF
>TRBJ2-5|once|-|TRBV28
TGTGCCAGCACCCCTCCCAGGGGTTGGGAGACCCAGTACTTC
CASTPPRGWETQYF
>TRBJ2-5|medium-sized|TRBD2|TRBV7-7
TGTGCTAGCAGCCATGGGGGGGTTGGGGAGACCCAGTACTTC
CASSHGGVGETQYF
>TRBJ2-1|few|TRBD1|TRBV5-1
TGCGCCAGCAGCCCCGGGACAGGCTCCTACAATGAGCAGTTCTTC
CASSPGTGSYNEQFF
>TRBJ2-7|-|-|TRBV2
TGTGCCAGCATTAGAGACTACGAGCAGTACTTC
CASIRDYEQYF
>TRBJ2-7|-|TRBD2|TRBV7-9
TGTGCCAGCAGCTCGACTAGCGCTTACGAGCAGTACTTC
CASSSTSAYEQYF
>TRBJ1-4|-|TRBD1|TRBV5-1
TGCGCCAGCAGCGAACTAACAGGGGGCGGTAGGGAAAAACTGTTTTTT
CASSELTGGGREKLFF
>TRBJ1-6|few|-|TRBV4-1
TGCGCCAGCAGCCAAGCCAGCCAGACATTTTCACCCCTCCACTTT
CASSQASQTFSPLHF
>TRBJ1-3|few|-|TRBV5-1
TGCGCCAGCAGTTTTACGATCGAGTCTGGAAACACCATATATTTT
CASSFTIESGNTIYF
>TRBJ1-1|few|-|TRBV28
TGTGCCAGCAGTCCACAGGTCTTGGGGGCTTTCTTT
CASSPQVLGAFF
>TRBJ1-6|-|-|TRBV5-6
TGTGCCAGCAGCTTGACAGGGATTTCACCCCTCCACTTT
CASSLTGISPLHF
>TRBJ1-5|-|TRBD1|TRBV2
TGTGCCAGCAGTTCCGGGACAGGGGGCGTTCCGCCCCAGCATTTT
CASSSGTGGVPPQHF
>TRBJ1-5|few|-|TRBV7-8
TGTGCCAGCAGCTTAGGATGGGCAGGTAATCAGCCCCAGCATTTT
CASSLGWAGNQPQHF
>TRBJ2-4|-|-|TRBV5-1
TGCGCCAGCAGTGATTCGCACATAAACATTCAGTACTTC
CASSDSHINIQYF
>TRBJ1-5|-|TRBD1|TRBV19
TGTGCCAGTAGTACCGGACAGGCCTTTTATCAGCCCCAGCATTTT
CASSTGQAFYQPQHF
>TRBJ1-1|once|-|TRBV10-3
TGTGCCGCCTCAAGTACAGTTAGGACTGAAGCTTTCTTT
CAASSTVRTEAFF
>TRBJ2-1|-|TRBD2|TRBV4-1
TGCGCCAGCAGCCAGAATTTAGGGACTAGCGGGGCTAGCTCCTACAATGAGCAGTTCTTC
CASSQNLGTSGASSYNEQFF
>TRBJ2-7|-|-|TRBV30
TGTGCCTGGAGGGCCTCACCTTACGAGCAGTACTTC
CAWRASPYEQYF
>TRBJ1-1|-|-|TRBV6-1
TGTGCCAGCAGTGAACTAACAGGGTGGGGCACTGAAGCTTTCTTT
CASSELTGWGTEAFF
>TRBJ2-1|-|TRBD2|TRBV11-3
TGTGCCAGCAGCTTAGGACTCCTAGCGGGGGGAAACAATGAGCAGTTCTTC
CASSLGLLAGGNNEQFF
>TRBJ1-2|once|-|TRBV29-1
TGCAGCGTGGCCTCCGAGGGGTTTAGGTATGGCTACACCTTC
CSVASEGFRYGYTF
>TRBJ2-1|-|TRBD2|TRBV11-2
TGTGCCAGCAGCGCGGGACTAGCAGGTGAGCAGTTCTTC
CASSAGLAGEQFF
>TRBJ1-4|-|TRBD1|TRBV19
TGTGCCAGTAGTAAAAAACAGGGGGCCGGGGATGAAAAACTGTTTTTT
CASSKKQGAGDEKLFF
>TRBJ2-5|-|TRBD2|TRBV7-2
TGTGCCAGCAGCTTAGTCGCTGGCGGGGGGGCGGGTGAGACCCAGTACTTC
CASSLVAGGGAGETQYF
>TRBJ2-5|few|-|TRBV21-1
TGTGCCAGCAGCAAAAAGGAGGCGAAGACCCAGTACTTC
CASSKKEAKTQYF
>TRBJ2-1|few|-|TRBV27
TGTGCCAGCAGTCTCCTCAACGAGGGAAGCTCCTACAATGAGCAGTTCTTC
CASSLLNEGSSYNEQFF
>TRBJ1-3|-|-|TRBV28
TGTGCCAGCAGTCCCGCCCGGGGGGCGAGCTCTGGAAACACCATATATTTT
CASSPARGASSGNTIYF
>TRBJ1-5|-|-|TRBV7-9
TGTGCCAGCAGCTTAGAGGAGGTGGCGGGTCAGCCCCAGCATTTT
CASSLEEVAGQPQHF